The T cell receptor (beta chain) described here comes from a study of cytomegalovirus exposure and HLA in healthy donors. Amplification used 60 Vbeta primers and 13 Jbeta primers. TCRdb's table, derived via immunoSEQ multiplex PCR, lists solely in-frame clones and lacks some. The sample holds roughly 68,000 clones; about 72% are singletons and the top ten take less than 25%. In germline, CDR1 is SQVTM, CDR2 ANQGSEA. Between the trimmed V and J ends, which lost 6 bases and 6 bases, there was a span of 13 bases. This CDR3 has 12 amino acids. The chain couples TRBV29-1 to TRBJ2-3; no reliable D call. Input material: PBMCs. This clonotype was sampled from a man aged 35 to 55 in good health and CMV-seropositive. This CDR3 is CSVQTAADTQYF. The CDR3 nucleotides read TGCAGCGTCCAAACGGCAGCGGATACGCAGTATTTT.